Here is one T cell receptor beta chain with its context. These data come from a study of blood T cell repertoires in COVID-19. This CDR3 has 16 residues. V lost 3 bases and J lost 0; bases outside the gene matches: 6. Germline V gene sequence: CDR1 KGHSH, CDR2 LQKENI. Clones were read by immunoSEQ multiplex PCR, and TCRdb kept only the in-frame ones, dropping some. The table shows approximately 360,000 clones, with around 83% occurring only once. The V and J genes are TRBV18 and TRBJ2-3; 7 bases match TRBD1. The clonotype was recovered from a woman aged 45 to 65 who had recovered from COVID-19. Specimen: PBMCs or T cells enriched from blood (not recorded which). CDR3 sequence: CASSPITGASTDTQYF. CDR3 nucleotides: TGTGCCAGCTCACCTATTACAGGGGCTAGCACAGATACGCAGTATTTT.